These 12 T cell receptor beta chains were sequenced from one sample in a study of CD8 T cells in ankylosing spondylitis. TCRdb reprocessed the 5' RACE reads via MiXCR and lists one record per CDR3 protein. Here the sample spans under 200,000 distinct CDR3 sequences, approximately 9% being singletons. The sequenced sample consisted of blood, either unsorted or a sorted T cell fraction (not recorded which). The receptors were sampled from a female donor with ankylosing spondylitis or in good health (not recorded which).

As DNA, the CDR3 is TGTGCCAGCAGCGTGCTGAAAGGGACGGACCACCGAGGGTCTCCACCAAAAGAGACCCAGTACTTC. It is translated as CASSVLKGTDHRGSPPKETQYF. V gene TRBV5-4 combines with J gene TRBJ2-5; perhaps D is TRBD1 or TRBD2 (5 bases each). This CDR3 has 22 residues. From germline, CDR1 is SGHNT and CDR2 YYREEE (reference sequence). Trimming removed 4 bases from V and 3 bases from J, with 37 bases in between. The whole variable domain, remainder taken from reference TRBV5-4 and TRBJ2-5, is ETGVTQSPTHLIKTRGQQVTLRCSSQSGHNTVSWYQQALGQGPQFIFQYYREEENGRGNFPPRFSGLQFPNYSSELNVNALELDDSALYLCASSVLKGTDHRGSPPKETQYFGPGTRLLVL.

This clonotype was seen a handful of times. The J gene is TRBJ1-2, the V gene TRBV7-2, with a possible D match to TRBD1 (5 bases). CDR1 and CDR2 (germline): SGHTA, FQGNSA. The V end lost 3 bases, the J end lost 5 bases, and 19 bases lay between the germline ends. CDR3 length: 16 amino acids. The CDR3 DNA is TGTGCCAGCAGCTTGTTTTGGGGGAGGACTTGGTATGGCTACACCTTC. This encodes CASSLFWGRTWYGYTF.

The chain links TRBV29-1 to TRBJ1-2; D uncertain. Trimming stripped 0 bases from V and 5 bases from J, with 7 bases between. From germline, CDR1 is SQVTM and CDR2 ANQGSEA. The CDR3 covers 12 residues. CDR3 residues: CSVEDYDYGYTF. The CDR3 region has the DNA TGCAGCGTTGAAGATTATGATTATGGCTACACCTTC.

The CDR3 protein is CASSKTDSRSSYNSPLHF. CDR3 coding DNA: TGCGCCAGCAGCAAAACCGACTCCCGGAGCTCCTATAATTCACCCCTCCACTTT. The rearrangement uses TRBV5-1 and TRBJ1-6; D is undetermined. The CDR3 consists of 18 residues. CDR1 is SGHRS and CDR2 is YFSETQ in the germline V gene. Between the trimmed V and J ends, which lost 4 bases and 0 bases, there was a span of 17 bases.

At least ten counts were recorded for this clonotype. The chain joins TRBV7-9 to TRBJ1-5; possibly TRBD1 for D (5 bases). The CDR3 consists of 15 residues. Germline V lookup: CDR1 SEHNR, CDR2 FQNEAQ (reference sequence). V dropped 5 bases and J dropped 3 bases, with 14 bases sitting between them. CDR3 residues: CASSAMVGPNQPQHF. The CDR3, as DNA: TGTGCCAGCAGCGCTATGGTGGGGCCCAATCAGCCCCAGCATTTT.

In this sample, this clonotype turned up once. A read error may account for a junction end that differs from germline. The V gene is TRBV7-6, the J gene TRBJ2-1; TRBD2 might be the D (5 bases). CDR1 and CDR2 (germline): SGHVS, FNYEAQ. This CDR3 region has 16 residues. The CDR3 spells CASSLAGFSLGNEQFF. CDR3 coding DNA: TGTGCCAGCAGCTTAGCGGGGTTCTCCCTCGGGAATGAACAGTTCTTC.

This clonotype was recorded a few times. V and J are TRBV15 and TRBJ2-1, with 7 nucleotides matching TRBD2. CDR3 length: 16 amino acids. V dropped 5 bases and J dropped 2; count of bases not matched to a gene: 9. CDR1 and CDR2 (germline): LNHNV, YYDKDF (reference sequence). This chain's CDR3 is CATSPVRESTYNEQFF. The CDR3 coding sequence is TGTGCCACCAGCCCTGTGCGGGAGAGCACCTACAATGAGCAGTTCTTC.

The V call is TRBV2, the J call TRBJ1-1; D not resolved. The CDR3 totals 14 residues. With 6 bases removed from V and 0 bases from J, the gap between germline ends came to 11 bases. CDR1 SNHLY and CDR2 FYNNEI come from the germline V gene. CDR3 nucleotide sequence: TGTGCCAGCAGGGACTGGGGAATGAACACTGAAGCTTTCTTT. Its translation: CASRDWGMNTEAFF.

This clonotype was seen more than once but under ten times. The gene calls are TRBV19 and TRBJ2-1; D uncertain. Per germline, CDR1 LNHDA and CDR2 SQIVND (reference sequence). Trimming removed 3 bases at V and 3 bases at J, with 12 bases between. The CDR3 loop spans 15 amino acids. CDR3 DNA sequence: TGTGCCAGTAGTATCCCAGGCCCCAGCTACAATGAGCAGTTCTTC. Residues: CASSIPGPSYNEQFF.

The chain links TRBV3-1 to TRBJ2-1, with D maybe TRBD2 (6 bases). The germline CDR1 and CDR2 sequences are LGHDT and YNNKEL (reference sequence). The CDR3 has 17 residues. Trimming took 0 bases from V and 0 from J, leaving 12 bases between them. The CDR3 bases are TGTGCCAGCAGCCAAGATCTTGTCGGGAGCTCCTACAATGAGCAGTTCTTC. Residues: CASSQDLVGSSYNEQFF.

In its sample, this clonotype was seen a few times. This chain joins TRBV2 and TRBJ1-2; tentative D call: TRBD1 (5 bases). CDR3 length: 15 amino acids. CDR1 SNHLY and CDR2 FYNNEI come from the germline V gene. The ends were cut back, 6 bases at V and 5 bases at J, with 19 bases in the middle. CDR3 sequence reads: CASRRSDDSSYGYTF. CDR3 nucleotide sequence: TGTGCCAGCAGAAGATCGGACGACAGCTCATATGGCTACACCTTC.

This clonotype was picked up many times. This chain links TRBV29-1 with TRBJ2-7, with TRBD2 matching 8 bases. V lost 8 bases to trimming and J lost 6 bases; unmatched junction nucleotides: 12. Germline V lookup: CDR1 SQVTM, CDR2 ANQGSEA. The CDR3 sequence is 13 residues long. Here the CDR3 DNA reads TGCAGCTCCTCGGAGGGACTAGGTACCGAGCAGTACTTC. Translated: CSSSEGLGTEQYF.